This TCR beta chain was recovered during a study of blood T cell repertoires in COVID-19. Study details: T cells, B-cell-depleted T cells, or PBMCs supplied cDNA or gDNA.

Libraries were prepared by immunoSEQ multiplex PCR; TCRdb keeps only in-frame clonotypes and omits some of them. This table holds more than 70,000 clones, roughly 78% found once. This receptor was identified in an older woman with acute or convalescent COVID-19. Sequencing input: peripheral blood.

The CDR3 region has the DNA TGTGCCAGCAGCAGACAGCGTAGTAACTATGGCTACACCTTC. This encodes CASSRQRSNYGYTF. The rearrangement links TRBV27 to TRBJ1-2; TRBD1 is a possible D gene (5 bases). The CDR3 contains 14 residues. V lost 6 bases and J lost 1, with 12 bases in between. CDR1 and CDR2 (germline): MNHEY, SMNVEV (reference sequence).